These T cell receptor beta chains were read from a single sample in a study of cytomegalovirus exposure and HLA in healthy donors. Using immunoSEQ multiplex PCR, the repertoire was profiled, and TCRdb retains in-frame clones only, with some absent. The sample has 200,000 to 250,000 clones, over 65% seen once. The sequenced sample consisted of PBMCs. Receptors originate from a woman between 18 and 29 years old in good health and CMV-seronegative. Each CDR3 is given with its conserved first and last residue. The order of the fields is D gene, clone size, J gene, V gene, CDR3 protein, CDR3 DNA. D genes are given only for firm matches. Size tells how often a clone was seen (once, few, many) or the class of an expanded clone, and some rows leave it out.

D: .; size: .; J: TRBJ2-5; V: TRBV9; CDR3: CASSVDPGSETQYF; DNA: TGTGCCAGCAGCGTAGATCCGGGTTCGGAGACCCAGTACTTC
D: .; size: .; J: TRBJ1-3; V: TRBV25-1; CDR3: CASSESGRSSGNTIYF; DNA: TGTGCCAGCAGTGAATCAGGAAGGAGCTCTGGAAACACCATATATTTT
D: TRBD1; size: .; J: TRBJ1-4; V: TRBV27; CDR3: CASSPGQGTEKLFF; DNA: TGTGCCAGCAGCCCAGGACAGGGGACGGAAAAACTGTTTTTT
D: TRBD1; size: .; J: TRBJ2-1; V: TRBV7-9; CDR3: CASSVTGGYNEQFF; DNA: TGTGCCAGCAGCGTGACAGGGGGCTACAATGAGCAGTTCTTC
D: .; size: .; J: TRBJ2-5; V: TRBV19; CDR3: CASRAGFWETQYF; DNA: TGTGCCAGCAGGGCAGGGTTCTGGGAGACCCAGTACTTC
D: .; size: .; J: TRBJ2-6; V: TRBV6-5; CDR3: CASSYGSDGANVLTF; DNA: TGTGCCAGCAGTTATGGGTCGGATGGGGCCAACGTCCTGACTTTC
D: .; size: .; J: TRBJ1-1; V: TRBV27; CDR3: CASSLAGGYTEAFF; DNA: TGTGCCAGCAGTTTAGCTGGCGGGTACACTGAAGCTTTCTTT
D: .; size: .; J: TRBJ2-7; V: TRBV5-1; CDR3: CASSLAGGESYEQYF; DNA: TGCGCCAGCAGCTTGGCCGGAGGGGAGTCCTACGAGCAGTACTTC
D: .; size: .; J: TRBJ2-4; V: TRBV19; CDR3: CASSIPGLAKNIQYF; DNA: TGTGCCAGTAGTATCCCAGGGTTAGCCAAAAACATTCAGTACTTC
D: .; size: .; J: TRBJ1-1; V: TRBV5-1; CDR3: CASSLGHSNTEAFF; DNA: TGCGCCAGCAGCTTGGGACATTCGAACACTGAAGCTTTCTTT
D: .; size: .; J: TRBJ2-3; V: TRBV5-5; CDR3: CASSLGGVADTQYF; DNA: TGTGCCAGCAGCTTGGGCGGGGTAGCAGATACGCAGTATTTT
D: .; size: few; J: TRBJ1-1; V: TRBV19; CDR3: CASSQANTEAFF; DNA: TGTGCCAGCTCGCAGGCGAACACTGAAGCTTTCTTT
D: .; size: few; J: TRBJ1-3; V: TRBV4-1; CDR3: CASSPMPSSGNTIYF; DNA: TGCGCCAGCAGCCCGATGCCGAGCTCTGGAAACACCATATATTTT
D: .; size: .; J: TRBJ1-4; V: TRBV30; CDR3: CAWSAEGEKLFF; DNA: TGTGCCTGGAGTGCGGAGGGTGAAAAACTGTTTTTT
D: .; size: .; J: TRBJ1-1; V: TRBV13; CDR3: CASSLIPPVRGGGNTEAFF; DNA: TGTGCCAGCAGCTTAATCCCCCCCGTACGGGGAGGTGGAAACACTGAAGCTTTCTTT
D: TRBD1; size: .; J: TRBJ1-1; V: TRBV27; CDR3: CASSYRTGDTEAFF; DNA: TGTGCCAGCAGTTATAGAACAGGGGATACTGAAGCTTTCTTT
D: .; size: .; J: TRBJ2-1; V: TRBV5-6; CDR3: CASSVYNEQFF; DNA: TGTGCCAGCAGCGTCTACAATGAGCAGTTCTTC
D: TRBD1; size: .; J: TRBJ2-1; V: TRBV5-1; CDR3: CASSLVGTGGNEQFF; DNA: TGCGCCAGCAGCTTGGTTGGGACAGGGGGGAATGAGCAGTTCTTC
D: TRBD1; size: .; J: TRBJ2-7; V: TRBV30; CDR3: CAWSPGQGREQYF; DNA: TGTGCCTGGAGCCCGGGACAGGGTAGAGAGCAGTACTTC
D: .; size: few; J: TRBJ1-2; V: TRBV2; CDR3: CASSEPGMGGYTF; DNA: TGTGCCAGCAGTGAACCAGGGATGGGTGGCTACACCTTC
D: TRBD1; size: .; J: TRBJ1-1; V: TRBV7-3; CDR3: CASSTGGGHTEAFF; DNA: TGTGCCAGCAGTACGGGAGGGGGCCACACTGAAGCTTTCTTT
D: TRBD2; size: .; J: TRBJ2-5; V: TRBV28; CDR3: CASSPDKLAGGQETQYF; DNA: TGTGCCAGCAGTCCAGACAAACTAGCGGGAGGGCAAGAGACCCAGTACTTC
D: .; size: .; J: TRBJ1-4; V: TRBV6-6; CDR3: CASSPTGSNEKLFF; DNA: TGTGCCAGCAGTCCAACAGGTTCCAATGAAAAACTGTTTTTT
D: TRBD1; size: few; J: TRBJ1-5; V: TRBV6-5; CDR3: CASSQRDREGQPQHF; DNA: TGTGCCAGCAGTCAACGGGACAGAGAGGGTCAGCCCCAGCATTTT
D: .; size: .; J: TRBJ2-7; V: TRBV14; CDR3: CASSQEYGRLSYEQYF; DNA: TGTGCCAGCAGCCAAGAATATGGTCGGCTGAGCTACGAGCAGTACTTC